This section outlines one T cell receptor beta chain sequence together with its context. Its antigen is unidentified. The table came from immunoSEQ multiplex PCR; TCRdb's copy has only in-frame clones and leaves some out. This sample has approximately 110,000 clones, with approximately 84% found just once. The source of the sample is a study of T cell responses to AZD1222 COVID-19 vaccine. About the research overall: Second-dose groups at about 4 or about 12 weeks were pooled. Findings and caveats of the study: The study identified only six AZD1222 recipients as seropositive at baseline. Repertoires were obtained solely post-peak T cell response. Unmutated regions of variants are reportedly targeted by nearly half of spike-specific TCRs.

The CDR3 sequence is 13 residues long. V lost 2 bases and J 0 bases, leaving 5 bases between the germline ends. CDR1 and CDR2 from the germline V gene are SGHRS and YFSETQ. This TCR came from an adult in good health. V is TRBV5-1 and J is TRBJ1-1, with unresolved D. The sample in question was peripheral blood, obtained on day 0 of AZD1222 vaccination. CDR3 protein: CASSLMVNTEAFF. For the CDR3, the DNA is TGCGCCAGCAGCTTAATGGTGAACACTGAAGCTTTCTTT.